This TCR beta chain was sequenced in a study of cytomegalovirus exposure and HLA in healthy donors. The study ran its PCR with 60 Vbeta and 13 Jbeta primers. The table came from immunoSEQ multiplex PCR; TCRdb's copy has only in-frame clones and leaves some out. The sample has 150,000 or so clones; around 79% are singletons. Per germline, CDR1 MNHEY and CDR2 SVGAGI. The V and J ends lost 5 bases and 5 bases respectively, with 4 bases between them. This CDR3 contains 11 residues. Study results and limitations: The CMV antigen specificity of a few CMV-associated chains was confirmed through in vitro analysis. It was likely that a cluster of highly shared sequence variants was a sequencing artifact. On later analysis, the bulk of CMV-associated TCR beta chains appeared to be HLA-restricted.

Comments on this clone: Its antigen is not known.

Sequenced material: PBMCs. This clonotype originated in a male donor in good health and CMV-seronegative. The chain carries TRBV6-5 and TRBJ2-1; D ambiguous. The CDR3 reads CASSQNNEQFF. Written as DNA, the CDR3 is TGTGCCAGCAGTCAGAACAATGAGCAGTTCTTC.